Reported below is one TCR beta chain. Libraries were prepared by immunoSEQ multiplex PCR; TCRdb keeps only in-frame clonotypes and omits some of them. The repertoire consists of tens of thousands of clones, with about 86% occurring once and the leading ten covering almost 1.5%. Germline V lookup: CDR1 MNHEY, CDR2 SVGAGI. The CDR3 runs 15 residues. V was pared by 6 bases and J by 2 bases, with 6 bases of the junction left unmatched. This sample was included in a study of blood T cell repertoires in COVID-19. The chain combines TRBV6-5 with TRBJ1-3; the match to TRBD1 covers 8 bases. The sample comprised peripheral blood. This TCR was recovered from a woman aged 55-69 years with acute or convalescent COVID-19. DNA for the CDR3: TGTGCCAGCAGCCTAGGACAGGGCACTGGAAACACCATATATTTT. Translating gives CASSLGQGTGNTIYF.